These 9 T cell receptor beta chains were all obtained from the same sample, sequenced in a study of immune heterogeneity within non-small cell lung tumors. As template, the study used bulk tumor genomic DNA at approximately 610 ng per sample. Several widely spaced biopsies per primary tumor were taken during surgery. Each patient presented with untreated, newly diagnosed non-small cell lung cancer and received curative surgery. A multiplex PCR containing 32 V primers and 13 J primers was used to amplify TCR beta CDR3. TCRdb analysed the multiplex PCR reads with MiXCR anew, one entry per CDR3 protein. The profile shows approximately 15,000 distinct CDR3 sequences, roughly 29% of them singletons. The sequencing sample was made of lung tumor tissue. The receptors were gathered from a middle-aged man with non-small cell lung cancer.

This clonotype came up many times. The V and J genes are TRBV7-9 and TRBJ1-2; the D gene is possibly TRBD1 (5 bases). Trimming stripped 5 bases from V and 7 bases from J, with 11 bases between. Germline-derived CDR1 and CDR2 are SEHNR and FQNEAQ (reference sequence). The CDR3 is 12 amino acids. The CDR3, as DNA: TGTGCCAGCAGCCCACCAAGGGGTGGCTACACCTTC. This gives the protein CASSPPRGGYTF.

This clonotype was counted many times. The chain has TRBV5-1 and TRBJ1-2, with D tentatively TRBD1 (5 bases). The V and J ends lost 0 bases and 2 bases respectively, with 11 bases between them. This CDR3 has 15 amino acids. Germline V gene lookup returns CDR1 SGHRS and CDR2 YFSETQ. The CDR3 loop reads CASSLAVQGNYGYTF. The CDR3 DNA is TGCGCCAGCAGCTTGGCCGTCCAGGGCAACTATGGCTACACCTTC.

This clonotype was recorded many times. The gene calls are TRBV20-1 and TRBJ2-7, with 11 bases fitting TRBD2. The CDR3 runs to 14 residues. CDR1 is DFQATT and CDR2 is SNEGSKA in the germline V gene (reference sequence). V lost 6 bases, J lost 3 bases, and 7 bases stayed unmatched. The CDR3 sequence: CSAYQTSGSYEQYF. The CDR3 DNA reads TGCAGTGCCTACCAAACTAGCGGGAGCTACGAGCAGTACTTC.

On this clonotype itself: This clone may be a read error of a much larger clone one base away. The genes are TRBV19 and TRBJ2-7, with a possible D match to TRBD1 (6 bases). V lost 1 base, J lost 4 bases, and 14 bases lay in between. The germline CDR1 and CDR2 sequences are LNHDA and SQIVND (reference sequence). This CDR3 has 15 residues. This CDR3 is CASSIGPTGIYEQYF. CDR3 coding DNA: TGTGCCAGTAGTATAGGTCCTACAGGGATATACGAGCAGTACTTC. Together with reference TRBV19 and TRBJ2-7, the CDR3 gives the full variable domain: DGGITQSPKYLFRKEGQNVTLSCEQNLNHDAMYWYRQDPGQGLRLIYYSQIVNDFQKGDIAEGYSVSREKKESFPLTVTSAQKNPTAFYLCASSIGPTGIYEQYFGPGTRLTVT.

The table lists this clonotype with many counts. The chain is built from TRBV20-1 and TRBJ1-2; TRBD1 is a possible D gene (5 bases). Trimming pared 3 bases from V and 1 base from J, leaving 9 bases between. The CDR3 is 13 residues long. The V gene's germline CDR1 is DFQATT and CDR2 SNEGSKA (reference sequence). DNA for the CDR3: TGCAGTGCTAGCAGGGACGATAACTATGGCTACACCTTC. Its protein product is CSASRDDNYGYTF.

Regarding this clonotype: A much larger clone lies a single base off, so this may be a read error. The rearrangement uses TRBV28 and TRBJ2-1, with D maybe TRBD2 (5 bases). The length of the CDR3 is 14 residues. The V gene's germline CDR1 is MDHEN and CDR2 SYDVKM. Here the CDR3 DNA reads TGTGCCAGCAGTCGGGATTTTGTCGGCAATAAGCAGTTCTTC. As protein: CASSRDFVGNKQFF.

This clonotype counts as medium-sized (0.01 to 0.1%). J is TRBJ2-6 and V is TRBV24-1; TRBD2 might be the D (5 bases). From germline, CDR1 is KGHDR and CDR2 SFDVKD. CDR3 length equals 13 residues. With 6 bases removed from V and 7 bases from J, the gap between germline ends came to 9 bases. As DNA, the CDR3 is TGTGCCACCAGTACCTCGGGAGCCAACGTCCTGACTTTC. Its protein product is CATSTSGANVLTF.

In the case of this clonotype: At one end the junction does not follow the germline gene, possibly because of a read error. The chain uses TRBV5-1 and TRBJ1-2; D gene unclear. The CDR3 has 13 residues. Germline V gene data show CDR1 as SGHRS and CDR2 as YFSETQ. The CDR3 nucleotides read TGCGCCAGCAGCTTCCAAACAGCCTCTGGCTGCACCTTC. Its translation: CASSFQTASGCTF.

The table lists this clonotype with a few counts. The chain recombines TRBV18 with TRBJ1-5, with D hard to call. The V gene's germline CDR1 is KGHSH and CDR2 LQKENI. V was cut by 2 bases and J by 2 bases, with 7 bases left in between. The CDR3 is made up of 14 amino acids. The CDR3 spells CASSPGRGNQPQHF. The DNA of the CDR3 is TGTGCCAGCTCACCAGGGAGGGGCAATCAGCCCCAGCATTTT.